The 11 T cell receptor beta chains presented below share a single source sample, sequenced in a study of T-cell memory formation after mild COVID-19. TCRdb passed the 5' RACE reads through MiXCR, listing each CDR3 protein once. The profile shows approximately 250,000 distinct CDR3 sequences, about a sixth of them singletons. Sequences were obtained from PBMCs or a T cell subset sorted from them (not recorded which). The receptors derive from a man aged 18 to 30 who had mild COVID-19 (a few samples of this study predate the infection). Cell type and time point are not known.

CDR3 residues: CASSLDREDEQFF. For the CDR3, the DNA is TGTGCCAGCAGTTTAGACAGGGAAGATGAGCAGTTCTTC. The V call is TRBV12-3 or TRBV12-4, the J call TRBJ2-1; D possibly corresponds to TRBD1 (6 bases). The V end was cut by 1 base, the J end by 8 bases, with 9 bases between. The CDR3 extends over 13 amino acids.

This clonotype was counted many times. The chain is built from TRBV5-1 and TRBJ2-3; D unclear. The germline V and J ends were trimmed by 4 bases and 1 base, with 10 bases remaining between them. In germline, CDR1 is SGHRS, CDR2 YFSETQ. CDR3 length equals 14 residues. Here the CDR3 DNA reads TGCGCCAGCAGCCCCGAGCTAGGCACAGATACGCAGTATTTT. Its translation: CASSPELGTDTQYF.

The chain recombines TRBV5-1 with TRBJ2-3; possibly TRBD2 for D (6 bases). Between the trimmed V and J ends, which lost 4 bases and 1 base, there was a span of 13 bases. The CDR3 loop spans 15 amino acids. The V gene's germline CDR1 is SGHRS and CDR2 YFSETQ. CDR3 region: CASSPAGGGTDTQYF. The CDR3 bases are TGCGCCAGCAGCCCGGCGGGCGGGGGCACAGATACGCAGTATTTT.

The genes are TRBV7-2 and TRBJ2-1, with D uncertain. Germline CDR1 reads SGHTA; CDR2 reads FQGNSA. V lost 6 bases and J 6 bases, leaving 12 bases between the germline ends. This CDR3 spans 13 amino acids. The CDR3 sequence is CASRDGSLNEQFF. In DNA form, the CDR3 reads TGTGCCAGCAGGGACGGGTCCCTCAATGAGCAGTTCTTC. The whole variable domain, filled in from reference TRBV7-2 and TRBJ2-1, reads GAGVSQSPSNKVTEKGKDVELRCDPISGHTALYWYRQSLGQGLEFLIYFQGNSAPDKSGLPSDRFSAERTGGSVSTLTIQRTQQEDSAVYLCASRDGSLNEQFFGPGTRLTVL.

The V call is TRBV12-3 or TRBV12-4, the J call TRBJ1-2; possible D gene TRBD1, 5 bases. The CDR3 covers 14 residues. V lost 6 bases and J lost 4, with 15 bases in between. The CDR3 DNA sequence: TGTGCCAGCAGCTGGAGCGGGACGGTCTATGGCTACACCTTC. This codes for CASSWSGTVYGYTF.

The chain recombines TRBV19 with TRBJ1-1, with D unresolved. The CDR3 extends over 15 amino acids. Germline values: CDR1 LNHDA, CDR2 SQIVND (reference sequence). V lost 7 bases, J lost 1 base, and 16 bases lay in between. For the CDR3, the DNA is TGTGCCAGTATCCCCGGGTTGGGGAGGAACACTGAAGCTTTCTTT. Translated: CASIPGLGRNTEAFF.

In its sample, this clonotype was seen a few times. This chain uses TRBV13 with TRBJ2-1; D gene ambiguous. The V gene lost 5 bases and the J gene lost 8 bases, with 22 bases spanning the gap. CDR3 length: 16 residues. The germline gives CDR1 PRHDT, CDR2 FYEKMQ (reference sequence). The CDR3 spells CASSPPGPGPDYEQFF. The CDR3 DNA is TGTGCCAGCAGCCCCCCGGGCCCGGGCCCTGACTATGAGCAGTTCTTC.

This clonotype turned up a few times. V and J are TRBV9 and TRBJ2-7, with D uncertain. The V end was cut by 0 bases, the J end by 4 bases, with 17 bases between. CDR3 length: 16 residues. Germline V gene data show CDR1 as SGDLS and CDR2 as YYNGEE. The CDR3 loop is CASSVVRSNQGYEQYV. DNA for the CDR3: TGTGCCAGCAGCGTAGTAAGGTCCAACCAAGGGTACGAGCAGTACGTC.

This clonotype was observed many times. This chain links TRBV9 with TRBJ2-7; D call uncertain. Deletions cut 2 bases from V and 4 bases from J, with 10 bases between. Germline CDR1 is SGDLS and CDR2 is YYNGEE. There are 13 residues in the CDR3. In DNA, the CDR3 is TGTGCCAGCAGCGTGACCGAAGGATACGAGCAGTACTTC. Translating it yields CASSVTEGYEQYF. The full variable domain, in which reference TRBV9 and TRBJ2-7 provide the parts outside the CDR3, is DSGVTQTPKHLITATGQRVTLRCSPRSGDLSVYWYQQSLDQGLQFLIQYYNGEERAKGNILERFSAQQFPDLHSELNLSSLELGDSALYFCASSVTEGYEQYFGPGTRLTVT.

This clonotype has at least ten counts. V is TRBV12-3 or TRBV12-4 and J is TRBJ2-1; 7 bases line up with TRBD1. There are 18 residues in the CDR3. V gave up 3 bases and J gave up 0 bases; unmatched junction bases: 11. This CDR3 reads CASSFETGTVSSYNEQFF. Here the CDR3 DNA reads TGTGCCAGCAGTTTTGAGACCGGGACAGTGAGCTCCTACAATGAGCAGTTCTTC.

This chain connects TRBV9 to TRBJ2-2; D may be TRBD2 (6 bases). Germline CDR1 is SGDLS and CDR2 is YYNGEE. V dropped 4 bases and J dropped 3 bases, with 19 bases sitting between them. This CDR3 comprises 17 residues. CDR3 bases: TGTGCCAGCAGCTATCCCCACGGCAGGAGGGACACCGGGGAGCTGTTTTTT. It specifies CASSYPHGRRDTGELFF.